This passage covers 18 T cell receptor beta chains from one sample sequenced in a study of molecular identifiers for immune sequencing clone quantification. Each CDR3 protein gets one entry after TCRdb re-called the PCR reads with MiXCR. The sample lists hundreds of thousands of distinct CDR3 sequences, around 21% seen once, with approximately 0.85% in the top ten. The sequenced material came from naive CD8+ T cells from blood, with Jurkat cell RNA spiked in. Documented subset: FACS-sorted CD8+CD4-CCR7+CD45RA+ naive T cells. These receptors were taken from a human donor in good health. Some libraries in this study had Jurkat cell RNA spiked in.

This rearrangement joins TRBV19 to TRBJ2-3, with D tentatively TRBD1 or TRBD2 (5 bases each). Germline V gene lookup returns CDR1 LNHDA and CDR2 SQIVND (reference sequence). V lost 5 bases, J lost 5 bases, and 8 bases lay in between. The CDR3 length is 12 residues. This CDR3 reads CASSWGKDTQYF. The CDR3 coding sequence is TGTGCCAGTAGTTGGGGGAAAGATACGCAGTATTTT. The variable domain in full, with the rest retrieved from reference TRBV19 and TRBJ2-3, is DGGITQSPKYLFRKEGQNVTLSCEQNLNHDAMYWYRQDPGQGLRLIYYSQIVNDFQKGDIAEGYSVSREKKESFPLTVTSAQKNPTAFYLCASSWGKDTQYFGPGTRLTVL.

There are many counts of this clonotype. The chain employs TRBV7-9 and TRBJ1-1; 9 bases are a match to TRBD1. V lost 0 bases, J lost 5 bases, and 13 bases stayed unmatched. This CDR3 has 18 residues. The germline CDR1 and CDR2 sequences are SEHNR and FQNEAQ (reference sequence). CDR3 region: CASSLAIPRTGTGTEAFF. Here the CDR3 DNA reads TGTGCCAGCAGCTTAGCGATTCCTCGGACAGGGACAGGGACTGAAGCTTTCTTT. Full variable domain (outside the CDR3, taken from reference TRBV7-9 and TRBJ1-1): DTGVSQNPRHKITKRGQNVTFRCDPISEHNRLYWYRQTLGQGPEFLTYFQNEAQLEKSRLLSDRFSAERPKGSFSTLEIQRTEQGDSAMYLCASSLAIPRTGTGTEAFFGQGTRLTVV.

This clonotype came up many times. The rearrangement links TRBV6-2 or TRBV6-3 to TRBJ2-7; D is possibly TRBD2 (5 bases). Per germline, CDR1 MNHEY and CDR2 SVGEGT. Trimming took off 4 bases at V and 5 bases at J, with 21 bases between the two ends. The CDR3 covers 16 residues. For the CDR3, the DNA is TGTGCCAGCAGTTCATCCCCGAGGGCCCCCCGTCACGAGCAGTACTTC. It translates to CASSSSPRAPRHEQYF.

This clonotype was seen repeatedly, ten times or more. The genes are TRBV12-5 and TRBJ2-3, with D possibly matching TRBD1 (6 bases). This CDR3 comprises 14 residues. The V end was cut by 5 bases, the J end by 3 bases, with 12 bases between. Looked up from germline, CDR1 is LGHNT and CDR2 is FRNRAP. The CDR3 DNA sequence: TGTGCTAGTGGTGCAGGGGACCTAACAGATACGCAGTATTTT. Protein product: CASGAGDLTDTQYF.

Comments on this clonotype: This sequence may be a read error, since a much larger clone differs from it by one base. V gene TRBV19 combines with J gene TRBJ1-5; D gene ambiguous. The CDR3 runs 16 residues. Looked up from germline, CDR1 is LNHDA and CDR2 is SQIVND (reference sequence). CDR3 nucleotide sequence: TGTGCCGGTAGTACCGTGACCCAATATAGCAATCAGCCCCAGCATTTT. This sequence encodes CAGSTVTQYSNQPQHF.

Details on this clonotype: A much larger clone is a single base away; this may be a read error. This CDR3 reads CASSFQGASEKLLF. As DNA, the CDR3 is TGTGCCAGCAGTTTCCAGGGGGCTAGTGAAAAACTGCTTTTT. The chain links TRBV12-3 or TRBV12-4 to TRBJ1-4, with TRBD1 matching 8 bases. CDR3 length: 14 residues.

A remark on this clonotype: A much larger clone sits a single nucleotide away, making a read error possible. This chain uses TRBV15 with TRBJ2-7; D is perhaps TRBD1 (6 bases). Germline-derived CDR1 and CDR2 are LNHNV and YYDKDF (reference sequence). V dropped 1 base and J dropped 2 bases, with 12 bases sitting between them. This CDR3 has 15 residues. CDR3 sequence (DNA): TGTGCCACCAGCAGAGTCACACAGGGTCCCTACGAGCAGTACTTC. This encodes CATSRVTQGPYEQYF.

J is TRBJ2-7 and V is TRBV11-2; possibly TRBD2 for D (5 bases). Germline CDR1 is SGHAT and CDR2 is FQNNGV. V lost 4 bases and J lost 7, with 8 bases in between. The CDR3 loop spans 11 amino acids. The CDR3 spells CASSSRGEQYF. The CDR3 DNA is TGTGCCAGCAGCTCCCGAGGGGAGCAGTACTTC. The full variable domain, rest sourced from reference TRBV11-2 and TRBJ2-7, is EAGVAQSPRYKIIEKRQSVAFWCNPISGHATLYWYQQILGQGPKLLIQFQNNGVVDDSQLPKDRFSAERLKGVDSTLKIQPAKLEDSAVYLCASSSRGEQYFGPGTRLTVT.

This clonotype appeared many times. The CDR3 spells CASSWGSNQPQHF. The CDR3, as DNA: TGTGCCAGCAGTTGGGGGAGCAATCAGCCCCAGCATTTT. This chain uses TRBV27 with TRBJ1-5; D is perhaps TRBD1 (5 bases). The CDR3 loop spans 13 amino acids. V was cut by 4 bases and J by 1 base, with 5 bases left in between. Per germline, CDR1 MNHEY and CDR2 SMNVEV (reference sequence).

This clonotype was observed a few times. The chain has TRBV6-5 and TRBJ2-3; unclear D gene. The V gene lost 10 bases and the J gene lost 2 bases, with 10 bases spanning the gap. Germline assignment: CDR1 MNHEY and CDR2 SVGAGI. The CDR3 consists of 12 residues. The CDR3 coding sequence is TGTGCCACCGAGGACGTCACAGATACGCAGTATTTT. It is translated as CATEDVTDTQYF.

This clonotype was counted many times. The chain carries TRBV7-9 and TRBJ2-7; unclear D gene. CDR1 SEHNR and CDR2 FQNEAQ come from the germline V gene (reference sequence). This CDR3 has 14 amino acids. V was shortened by 0 bases and J by 4 bases, with 10 bases between the two germline ends. CDR3 DNA sequence: TGTGCCAGCAGCTTAGCTGAGAAAAGATACGAGCAGTACTTC. It yields the protein CASSLAEKRYEQYF.

This clonotype was recorded many times. The rearrangement joins TRBV19 to TRBJ2-7; D could derive from TRBD1 or TRBD2 (5 bases each). The length of the CDR3 is 16 residues. Germline assignment: CDR1 LNHDA and CDR2 SQIVND (reference sequence). V was pared by 5 bases and J by 0 bases, with 17 bases between. CDR3 bases: TGTGCCAGTAGTGTAGGCGGTCGGGGCTTCTCCTACGAGCAGTACTTC. As protein: CASSVGGRGFSYEQYF.

This clonotype was recorded many times. The chain combines TRBV20-1 with TRBJ2-6; D is unclear. This CDR3 contains 15 residues. CDR1 DFQATT and CDR2 SNEGSKA come from the germline V gene (reference sequence). Trimming pared 0 bases from V and 3 bases from J, leaving 9 bases between. In nucleotides, the CDR3 is TGCAGTGCTAGAGATCATGGGGTTGGGGCCAACGTCCTGACTTTC. This translates into CSARDHGVGANVLTF.

Ten or more counts support this clonotype. V usage is TRBV12-3 or TRBV12-4 and J usage is TRBJ2-7; D call uncertain. The CDR3 has 14 amino acids. With 3 bases removed from V and 0 bases from J, the gap between germline ends came to 9 bases. The CDR3 is CASSFAPRSYEQYF. Here the CDR3 DNA reads TGTGCCAGCAGTTTTGCCCCTCGCTCCTACGAGCAGTACTTC.

A remark on this clonotype: Given a much more abundant clone one base away, this may be a read error. The rearrangement joins TRBV28 to TRBJ1-1; no clear D. The CDR3 runs to 13 residues. Germline-derived CDR1 and CDR2 are MDHEN and SYDVKM. The CDR3 DNA follows: TGTGCCAGCAGTTTTCGCAAGAACACTGGAGCTTTCTTT. This gives the protein CASSFRKNTGAFF.

This clonotype has ten or more counts. This chain uses TRBV2 with TRBJ2-3; D is tentatively TRBD1 or TRBD2 (5 bases each). CDR1 SNHLY and CDR2 FYNNEI come from the germline V gene. V dropped 2 bases and J dropped 0 bases, with 18 bases sitting between them. This CDR3 region has 18 residues. CDR3: CASSETPGGLASTDTQYF. DNA for the CDR3: TGTGCCAGCAGTGAAACCCCTGGGGGTCTCGCTAGCACAGATACGCAGTATTTT.

The genes are TRBV4-3 and TRBJ2-7; 7 bases agree with TRBD1. The V gene's germline CDR1 is LGHNA and CDR2 YSLEER. J gave up 3 bases and V 4 bases, and 9 bases lay outside the gene matches. CDR3 length: 15 residues. CDR3 in amino acids: CASSLSGQADYEQYF. The CDR3 DNA follows: TGCGCCAGCAGCCTTTCCGGACAGGCGGACTACGAGCAGTACTTC.

The J gene is TRBJ2-4, the V gene TRBV4-3, with TRBD1 as a possible D gene (6 bases). The germline CDR1 and CDR2 sequences are LGHNA and YSLEER. V lost 1 base and J 3 bases, leaving 7 bases between the germline ends. This CDR3 region has 14 residues. The CDR3 region is CASSQVDSKNIQYF. The CDR3 coding sequence is TGCGCCAGCAGCCAAGTGGACAGCAAAAACATTCAGTACTTC.